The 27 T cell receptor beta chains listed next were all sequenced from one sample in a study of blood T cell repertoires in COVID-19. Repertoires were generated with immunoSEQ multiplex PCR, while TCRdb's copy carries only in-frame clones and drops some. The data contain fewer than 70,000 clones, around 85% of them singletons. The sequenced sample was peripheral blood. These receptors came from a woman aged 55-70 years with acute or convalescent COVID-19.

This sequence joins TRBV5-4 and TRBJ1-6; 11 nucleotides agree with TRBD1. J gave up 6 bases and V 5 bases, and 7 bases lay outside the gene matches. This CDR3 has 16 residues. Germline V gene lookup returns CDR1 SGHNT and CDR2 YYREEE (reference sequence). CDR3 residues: CASRKGTGGTNSPLHF. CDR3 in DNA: TGTGCCAGCAGGAAAGGGACAGGGGGTACTAATTCACCCCTCCACTTT.

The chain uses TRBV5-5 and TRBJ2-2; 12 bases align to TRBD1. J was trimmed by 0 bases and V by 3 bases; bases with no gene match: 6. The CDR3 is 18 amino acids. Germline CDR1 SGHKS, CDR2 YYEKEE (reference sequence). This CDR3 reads CASSWSGTGGPNTGELFF. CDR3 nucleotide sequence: TGTGCCAGCAGCTGGAGTGGGACAGGGGGCCCGAACACCGGGGAGCTGTTTTTT.

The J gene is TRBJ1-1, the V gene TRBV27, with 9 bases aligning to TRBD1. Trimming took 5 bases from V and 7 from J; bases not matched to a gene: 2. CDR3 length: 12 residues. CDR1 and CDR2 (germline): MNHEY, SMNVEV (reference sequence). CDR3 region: CASSRQGGEAFF. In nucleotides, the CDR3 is TGTGCCAGCAGTCGACAGGGGGGTGAAGCTTTCTTT.

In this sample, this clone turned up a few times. CDR3 nucleotides: TGTGCCAGCTCACCCGGGTTGACCGGGGAGCTGTTTTTT. It yields the protein CASSPGLTGELFF. The V call is TRBV18, the J call TRBJ2-2; D is uncertain. V lost 3 bases and J lost 5, with 7 bases in between. The CDR3 covers 13 residues. The germline V gene has CDR1 KGHSH and CDR2 LQKENI.

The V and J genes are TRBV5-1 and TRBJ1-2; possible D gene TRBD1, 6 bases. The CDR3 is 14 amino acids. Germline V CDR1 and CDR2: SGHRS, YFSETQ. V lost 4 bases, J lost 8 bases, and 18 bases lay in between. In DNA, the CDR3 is TGCGCCAGCAGCCCGGGGGGCAGTGGCAAGGGCTACACCTTC. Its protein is CASSPGGSGKGYTF.

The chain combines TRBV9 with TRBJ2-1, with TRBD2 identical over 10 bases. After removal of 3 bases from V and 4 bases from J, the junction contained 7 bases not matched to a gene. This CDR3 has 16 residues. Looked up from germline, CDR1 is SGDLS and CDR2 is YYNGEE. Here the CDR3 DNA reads TGTGCCAGCAGCGCGAGCGGGAGGGCCCTGTACAATGAGCAGTTCTTC. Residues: CASSASGRALYNEQFF. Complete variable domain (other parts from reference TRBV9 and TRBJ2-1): DSGVTQTPKHLITATGQRVTLRCSPRSGDLSVYWYQQSLDQGLQFLIQYYNGEERAKGNILERFSAQQFPDLHSELNLSSLELGDSALYFCASSASGRALYNEQFFGPGTRLTVL.

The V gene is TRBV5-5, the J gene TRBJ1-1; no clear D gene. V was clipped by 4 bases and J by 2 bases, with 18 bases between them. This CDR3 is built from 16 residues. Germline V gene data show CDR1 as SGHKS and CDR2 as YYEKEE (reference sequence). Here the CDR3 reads CASSLFHDTVNTEAFF. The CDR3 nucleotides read TGTGCCAGCAGCCTCTTCCACGATACAGTAAACACTGAAGCTTTCTTT.

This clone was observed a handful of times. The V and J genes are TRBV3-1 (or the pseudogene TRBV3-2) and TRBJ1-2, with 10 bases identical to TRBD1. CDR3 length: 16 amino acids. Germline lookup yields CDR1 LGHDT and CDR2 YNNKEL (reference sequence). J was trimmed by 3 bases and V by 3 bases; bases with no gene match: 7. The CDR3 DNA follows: TGTGCCAGCAGCCACGATGGACAGGGGGTTCACTATGGCTACACCTTC. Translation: CASSHDGQGVHYGYTF.

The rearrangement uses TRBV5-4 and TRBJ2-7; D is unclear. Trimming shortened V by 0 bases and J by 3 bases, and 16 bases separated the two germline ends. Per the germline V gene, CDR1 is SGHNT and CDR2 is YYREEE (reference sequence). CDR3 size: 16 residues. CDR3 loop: CASSLARSLGGYEQYF. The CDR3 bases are TGTGCCAGCAGCTTGGCGCGCTCCCTTGGCGGCTACGAGCAGTACTTC.

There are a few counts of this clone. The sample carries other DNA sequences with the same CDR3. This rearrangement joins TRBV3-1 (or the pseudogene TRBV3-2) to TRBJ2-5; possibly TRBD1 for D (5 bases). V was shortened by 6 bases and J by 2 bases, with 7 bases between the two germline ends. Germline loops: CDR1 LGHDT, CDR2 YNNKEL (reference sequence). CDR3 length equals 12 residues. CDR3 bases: TGTGCCAGCAGAGACAGACAAGAGACCCAGTACTTC. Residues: CASRDRQETQYF.

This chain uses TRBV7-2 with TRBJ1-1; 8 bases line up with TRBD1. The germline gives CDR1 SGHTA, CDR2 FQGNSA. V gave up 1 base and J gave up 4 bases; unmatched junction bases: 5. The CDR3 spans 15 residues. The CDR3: CASSLVFQGATEAFF. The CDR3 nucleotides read TGTGCCAGCAGCTTAGTTTTCCAGGGGGCCACTGAAGCTTTCTTT.

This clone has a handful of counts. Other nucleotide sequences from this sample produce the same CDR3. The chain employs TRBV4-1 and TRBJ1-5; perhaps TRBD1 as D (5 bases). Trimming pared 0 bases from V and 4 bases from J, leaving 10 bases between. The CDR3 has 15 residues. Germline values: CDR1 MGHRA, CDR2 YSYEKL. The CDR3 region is CASSQDRAGNQPQHF. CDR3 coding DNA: TGCGCCAGCAGCCAAGACCGGGCAGGGAATCAGCCCCAGCATTTT.

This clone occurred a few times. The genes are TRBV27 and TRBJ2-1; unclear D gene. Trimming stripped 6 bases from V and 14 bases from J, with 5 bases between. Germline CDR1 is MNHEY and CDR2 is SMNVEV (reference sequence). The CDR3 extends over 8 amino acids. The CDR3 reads CASSREFF. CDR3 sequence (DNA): TGTGCCAGCAGCCGAGAGTTCTTC.

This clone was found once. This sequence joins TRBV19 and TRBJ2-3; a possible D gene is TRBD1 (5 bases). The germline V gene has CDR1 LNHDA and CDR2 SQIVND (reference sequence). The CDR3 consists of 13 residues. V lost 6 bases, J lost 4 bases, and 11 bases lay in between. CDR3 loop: CASRRQYADTQYF. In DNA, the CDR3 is TGTGCCAGTAGGCGACAGTATGCAGATACGCAGTATTTT.

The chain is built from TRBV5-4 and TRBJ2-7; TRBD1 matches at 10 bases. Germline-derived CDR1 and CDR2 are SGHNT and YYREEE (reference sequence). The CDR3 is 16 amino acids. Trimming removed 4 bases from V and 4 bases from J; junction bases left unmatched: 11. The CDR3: CASSRDSTGGAYEQYF. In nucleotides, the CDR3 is TGTGCCAGCAGCCGAGATTCGACAGGGGGCGCGTACGAGCAGTACTTC. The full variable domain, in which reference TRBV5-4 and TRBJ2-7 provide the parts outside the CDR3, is ETGVTQSPTHLIKTRGQQVTLRCSSQSGHNTVSWYQQALGQGPQFIFQYYREEENGRGNFPPRFSGLQFPNYSSELNVNALELDDSALYLCASSRDSTGGAYEQYFGPGTRLTVT.

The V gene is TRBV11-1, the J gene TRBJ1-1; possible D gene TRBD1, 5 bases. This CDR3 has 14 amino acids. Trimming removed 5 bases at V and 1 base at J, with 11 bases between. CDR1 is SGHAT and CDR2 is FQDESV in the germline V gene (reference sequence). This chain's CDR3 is CASSRGLTNTEAFF. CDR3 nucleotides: TGTGCCAGCAGCCGGGGACTTACGAACACTGAAGCTTTCTTT.

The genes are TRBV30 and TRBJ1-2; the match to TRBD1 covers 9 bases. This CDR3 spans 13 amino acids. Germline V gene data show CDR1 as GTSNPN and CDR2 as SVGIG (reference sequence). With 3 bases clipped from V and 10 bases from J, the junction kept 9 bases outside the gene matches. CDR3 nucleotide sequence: TGTGCCTGGAGACCATACGGGACAGGGACCTACACCTTC. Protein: CAWRPYGTGTYTF.

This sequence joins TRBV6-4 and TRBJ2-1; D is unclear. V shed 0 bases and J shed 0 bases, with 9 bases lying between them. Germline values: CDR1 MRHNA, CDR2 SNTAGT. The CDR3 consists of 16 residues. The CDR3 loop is CASSDSWRRSYNEQFF. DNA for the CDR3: TGTGCCAGCAGTGACTCGTGGCGGCGCTCCTACAATGAGCAGTTCTTC.

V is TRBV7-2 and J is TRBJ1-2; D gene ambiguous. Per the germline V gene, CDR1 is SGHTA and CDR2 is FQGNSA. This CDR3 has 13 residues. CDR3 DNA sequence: TGTGCTAGGAGGGCAGCTGCTAACTATGGCTACACCTTC. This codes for CARRAAANYGYTF.

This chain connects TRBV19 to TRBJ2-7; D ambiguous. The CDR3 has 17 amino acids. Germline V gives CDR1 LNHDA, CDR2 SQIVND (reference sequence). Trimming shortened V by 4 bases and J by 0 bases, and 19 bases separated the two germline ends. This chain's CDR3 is CASSTSLEVQFSYEQYF. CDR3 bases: TGTGCCAGTAGTACCTCCCTCGAGGTCCAATTCTCCTACGAGCAGTACTTC.

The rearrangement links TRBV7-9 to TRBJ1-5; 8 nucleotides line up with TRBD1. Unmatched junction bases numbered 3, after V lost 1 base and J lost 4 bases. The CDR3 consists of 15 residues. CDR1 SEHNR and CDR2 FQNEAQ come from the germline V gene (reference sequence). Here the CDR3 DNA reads TGTGCCAGCAGCTTAGGACAGGGGCCTAATCAGCCCCAGCATTTT. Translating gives CASSLGQGPNQPQHF.

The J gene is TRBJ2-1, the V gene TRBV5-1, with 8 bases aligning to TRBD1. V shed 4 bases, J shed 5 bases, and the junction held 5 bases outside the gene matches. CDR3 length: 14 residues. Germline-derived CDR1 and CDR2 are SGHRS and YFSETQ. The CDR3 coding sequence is TGCGCCAGCAGCCACGGGACAGGAAACAATGAGCAGTTCTTC. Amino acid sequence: CASSHGTGNNEQFF.

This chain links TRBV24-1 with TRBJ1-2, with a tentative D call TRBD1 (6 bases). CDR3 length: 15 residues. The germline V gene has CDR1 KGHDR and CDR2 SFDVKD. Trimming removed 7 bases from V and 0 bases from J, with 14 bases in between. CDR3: CATRPAGEANYGYTF. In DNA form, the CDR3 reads TGTGCCACCAGGCCGGCAGGGGAAGCTAACTATGGCTACACCTTC.

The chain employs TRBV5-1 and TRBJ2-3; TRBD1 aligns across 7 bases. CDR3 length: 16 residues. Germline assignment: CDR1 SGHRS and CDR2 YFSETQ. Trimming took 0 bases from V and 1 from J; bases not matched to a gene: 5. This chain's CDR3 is CASSLEGARRTDTQYF. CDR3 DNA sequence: TGCGCCAGCAGCTTGGAGGGGGCGCGACGCACAGATACGCAGTATTTT.

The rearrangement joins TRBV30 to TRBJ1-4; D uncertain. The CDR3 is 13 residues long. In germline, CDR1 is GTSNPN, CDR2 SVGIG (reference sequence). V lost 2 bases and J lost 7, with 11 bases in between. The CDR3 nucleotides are TGTGCCTGGAGTTCGTGGGCCCTTGAAAAACTGTTTTTT. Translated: CAWSSWALEKLFF.

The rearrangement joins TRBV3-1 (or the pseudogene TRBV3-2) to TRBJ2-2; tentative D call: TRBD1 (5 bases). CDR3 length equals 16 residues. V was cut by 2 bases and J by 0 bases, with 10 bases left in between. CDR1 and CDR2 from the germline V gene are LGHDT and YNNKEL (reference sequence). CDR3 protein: CASSQYAGSNTGELFF. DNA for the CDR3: TGTGCCAGCAGCCAATATGCAGGGTCGAACACCGGGGAGCTGTTTTTT.

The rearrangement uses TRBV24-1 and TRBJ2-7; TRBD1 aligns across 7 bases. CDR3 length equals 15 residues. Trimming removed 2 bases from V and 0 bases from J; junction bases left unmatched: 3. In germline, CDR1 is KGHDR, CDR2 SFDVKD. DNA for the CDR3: TGTGCCACCAGTGATTACCAGGGGGTCTCCTACGAGCAGTACTTC. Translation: CATSDYQGVSYEQYF.